These 28 T cell receptor beta chains originate from one sample sequenced in a study of CD8 T cells in Susac syndrome. An amount of RNA that ranged from roughly 0.45 to 1 ug was reverse transcribed with random hexamers. TCRdb ran MiXCR on the immunoSEQ multiplex PCR reads and lists one entry per CDR3 protein. The sample lists about 280,000 distinct CDR3 sequences, more than 75% seen once, with over 0.1% in the top ten. The source material was CD8+ T cells from PBMCs. The receptors originated from a human donor with multiple sclerosis.

This chain connects TRBV30 to TRBJ1-1; D is undetermined. V was cut by 3 bases and J by 7 bases, with 15 bases left in between. The CDR3 contains 13 residues. Germline values: CDR1 GTSNPN, CDR2 SVGIG (reference sequence). The CDR3, as DNA: TGTGCCTGGAGGAGACTCTATTACAGTGAAGCTTTCTTT. Translated: CAWRRLYYSEAFF.

The chain employs TRBV14 and TRBJ2-1; 16 nucleotides line up with TRBD2. The CDR3 totals 19 residues. Germline CDR1 reads SGHDN; CDR2 reads FVKESK. V dropped 1 base and J dropped 2; count of bases not matched to a gene: 5. In nucleotides, the CDR3 is TGTGCCAGCAGCCAAGCTTACGGGACTAGCGGGAGGGCCTACAATGAGCAGTTCTTC. The encoded protein is CASSQAYGTSGRAYNEQFF.

The J gene is TRBJ2-1, the V gene TRBV7-9; the match to TRBD2 covers 7 bases. Germline lookup yields CDR1 SEHNR and CDR2 FQNEAQ (reference sequence). With V trimmed by 3 bases and J by 9 bases, 17 bases remained unmatched. This CDR3 contains 17 residues. DNA of the CDR3: TGTGCCAGCAGCTTCGGACTAGAAAAGACCCCGAGGGCTGAGCAGTTCTTC. Protein: CASSFGLEKTPRAEQFF.

The chain joins TRBV7-8 to TRBJ1-5; the match to TRBD1 covers 7 bases. Trimming cost V 5 bases and J 5 bases; bases outside gene matches: 6. The CDR3 consists of 14 residues. CDR1 and CDR2 from the germline V gene are SGHVS and FQNEAQ. The CDR3 DNA follows: TGTGCCAGCAGCCCCGACAGGGCGGATCAGCCCCAGCATTTT. It specifies CASSPDRADQPQHF.

This sequence joins TRBV20-1 and TRBJ1-6; 12 bases line up with TRBD1. CDR1 is DFQATT, CDR2 SNEGSKA, per germline (reference sequence). The junction had 4 bases not matched to a gene; V was cut back by 6 bases and J by 1 base. There are 16 residues in the CDR3. The CDR3 region has the DNA TGCAGTGCAAGGGACAGGGGGCAATCCTATAATTCACCCCTCCACTTT. This encodes CSARDRGQSYNSPLHF.

The V gene is TRBV4-2, the J gene TRBJ2-1; 7 bases map to TRBD2. In germline, CDR1 is LGHNA, CDR2 YNFKEQ. Trimming removed 3 bases from V and 1 base from J; junction bases left unmatched: 3. This CDR3 is 15 amino acids long. This CDR3 reads CASSQNSGSYNEQFF. CDR3 nucleotides: TGTGCCAGCAGCCAGAATAGCGGGTCCTACAATGAGCAGTTCTTC.

The genes are TRBV27 and TRBJ2-1; 9 bases are shared with TRBD1. V trimming: 1 base; J trimming: 6 bases; junction bases outside the gene matches: 7. CDR3 size: 16 residues. Germline V gene data show CDR1 as MNHEY and CDR2 as SMNVEV (reference sequence). CDR3 protein: CASSLYPTGGINEQFF. The CDR3 DNA sequence: TGTGCCAGCAGTTTATACCCGACAGGGGGGATCAATGAGCAGTTCTTC.

This rearrangement joins TRBV4-2 to TRBJ2-1, with 11 nucleotides matching TRBD2. Germline CDR1 reads LGHNA; CDR2 reads YNFKEQ. J was trimmed by 9 bases and V by 4 bases; bases with no gene match: 20. The CDR3 has 19 residues. CDR3 in DNA: TGTGCCAGCAGCCGCTATCCCGGGGGTAGCGGGAGGGCCGACGGTGAGCAGTTCTTC. Its protein product is CASSRYPGGSGRADGEQFF.

The J gene is TRBJ2-7, the V gene TRBV27; 9 positions match TRBD1. Germline CDR1 is MNHEY and CDR2 is SMNVEV (reference sequence). J gave up 6 bases and V 6 bases, and 9 bases lay outside the gene matches. The CDR3 consists of 14 residues. CDR3 sequence: CASSPLDRGSEQYF. CDR3 nucleotides: TGTGCCAGCAGCCCCCTGGACAGGGGAAGCGAGCAGTACTTC.

The chain combines TRBV29-1 with TRBJ2-2, with D possibly TRBD2 on 6 matching bases. The V and J ends lost 6 bases and 5 bases respectively, with 19 bases between them. Germline CDR1 is SQVTM and CDR2 is ANQGSEA. The CDR3 covers 15 residues. The CDR3 sequence: CSVIDLGTGTGELFF. The CDR3 DNA reads TGCAGCGTGATAGACCTAGGGACTGGGACCGGGGAGCTGTTTTTT.

The rearrangement uses TRBV7-9 and TRBJ2-7, with 11 bases lining up with TRBD2. The CDR3 consists of 17 residues. The V gene end was trimmed by 5 bases and the J gene end by 4 bases; junction bases not matched to a gene: 13. The V gene's germline CDR1 is SEHNR and CDR2 FQNEAQ (reference sequence). The CDR3 loop reads CASSNYGTSGDIYEQYF. DNA for the CDR3: TGTGCCAGCAGCAACTACGGGACTAGCGGAGATATTTACGAGCAGTACTTC.

This sequence joins TRBV11-2 and TRBJ2-7; 10 bases align to TRBD2. With 1 base clipped from V and 0 bases from J, the junction kept 9 bases outside the gene matches. Germline CDR1 reads SGHAT; CDR2 reads FQNNGV. The CDR3 is 18 residues long. CDR3 sequence: CASSLVRLAGTYSYEQYF. CDR3 DNA sequence: TGTGCCAGCAGCTTAGTCCGACTAGCGGGCACCTACTCCTACGAGCAGTACTTC.

This clonotype was found once. The J gene is TRBJ1-1, the V gene TRBV27; 9 bases align to TRBD1. The V gene's germline CDR1 is MNHEY and CDR2 SMNVEV (reference sequence). V was clipped by 4 bases and J by 4 bases; unmatched bases: 4. The CDR3 length is 14 residues. In nucleotides, the CDR3 is TGTGCCAGCAGTTACAGGGGGCTCGGCACTGAAGCTTTCTTT. This gives the protein CASSYRGLGTEAFF.

The V and J genes are TRBV9 and TRBJ2-1, with TRBD1 matching 10 bases. CDR1 is SGDLS and CDR2 is YYNGEE in the germline V gene. This CDR3 contains 16 residues. Trimming at V came to 0 bases and at J to 8 bases, leaving 8 bases not matched to a gene. The CDR3 is CASSVGGTGAGDEQFF. DNA of the CDR3: TGTGCCAGCAGCGTAGGCGGGACAGGGGCTGGGGATGAGCAGTTCTTC.

V is TRBV30 and J is TRBJ1-1; D not resolved. Trimming left V 1 base short and J 1 base short, with 7 bases between. The CDR3 length is 13 residues. In germline, CDR1 is GTSNPN, CDR2 SVGIG (reference sequence). The CDR3 sequence: CAWSAVTNTEAFF. In DNA form, the CDR3 reads TGTGCCTGGAGTGCGGTGACGAACACTGAAGCTTTCTTT.

The V gene is TRBV11-2, the J gene TRBJ1-2, with D uncertain. The V gene lost 3 bases and the J gene lost 0 bases, with 17 bases spanning the gap. Germline V CDR1 and CDR2: SGHAT, FQNNGV. The CDR3 consists of 17 residues. The CDR3 nucleotides are TGTGCCAGCAGCTTGGACGAGCTGGGGAGATCTAACTATGGCTACACCTTC. Residues: CASSLDELGRSNYGYTF.

The chain recombines TRBV20-1 with TRBJ2-7; D gene unclear. Trimming left V 1 base short and J 3 bases short, with 10 bases between. This CDR3 region has 13 residues. CDR1 and CDR2 (germline): DFQATT, SNEGSKA (reference sequence). Here the CDR3 DNA reads TGCAGTGCTAGAGGCAGAAAAGGCTACGAGCAGTACTTC. Amino acids: CSARGRKGYEQYF.

The chain carries TRBV29-1 and TRBJ2-1; 8 bases are a match to TRBD2. CDR1 and CDR2 (germline): SQVTM, ANQGSEA. The CDR3 is 12 residues long. Germline trimming cut 7 bases from V and 10 bases from J; bases unmatched to any gene: 9. CDR3 DNA sequence: TGCAGCGCCACTGGCCGGGGGGGGGAGCAGTTCTTC. It encodes CSATGRGGEQFF.

This clonotype appeared a single time. The gene calls are TRBV9 and TRBJ1-6; D is unresolved. The V and J ends lost 4 bases and 8 bases respectively, with 7 bases between them. CDR3 length: 12 amino acids. In germline, CDR1 is SGDLS, CDR2 YYNGEE. The CDR3 DNA reads TGTGCCAGCAGCCCCTACGATTCACCCCTCCACTTT. This codes for CASSPYDSPLHF.

The chain joins TRBV24-1 to TRBJ2-1, with no clear D. The V gene lost 3 bases and the J gene lost 4 bases, with 6 bases spanning the gap. From germline, CDR1 is KGHDR and CDR2 SFDVKD. This CDR3 is built from 13 residues. The CDR3 region has the DNA TGTGCCACCAGTGATGTCGATTACAATGAGCAGTTCTTC. Its protein product is CATSDVDYNEQFF.

This chain uses TRBV18 with TRBJ2-1, with a possible D match to TRBD1 (5 bases). Germline CDR1 and CDR2: KGHSH and LQKENI. Trimming removed 1 base at V and 9 bases at J, with 16 bases between. This CDR3 region has 15 residues. The CDR3 protein is CASSPLRAPYGEQFF. CDR3 nucleotide sequence: TGTGCCAGCTCACCACTCAGGGCCCCCTACGGTGAGCAGTTCTTC.

This rearrangement joins TRBV27 to TRBJ2-2, with TRBD1 matching 7 bases. The CDR3 covers 15 residues. Germline V CDR1 and CDR2: MNHEY, SMNVEV (reference sequence). V dropped 5 bases and J dropped 4; count of bases not matched to a gene: 7. The CDR3 region is CASSSQGQITGELFF. The CDR3, as DNA: TGTGCCAGCAGTAGTCAGGGACAGATCACCGGGGAGCTGTTTTTT.

The V call is TRBV19, the J call TRBJ1-1; D is perhaps TRBD1 (5 bases). CDR3 length: 14 residues. Trimming took off 6 bases at V and 0 bases at J, with 11 bases between the two ends. From germline, CDR1 is LNHDA and CDR2 SQIVND (reference sequence). DNA of the CDR3: TGTGCCAGTAGCAGCGGGACCGTGAACACTGAAGCTTTCTTT. It codes for CASSSGTVNTEAFF.

The rearrangement uses TRBV5-1 and TRBJ2-1; 13 bases line up with TRBD2. V trimming: 3 bases; J trimming: 5 bases; junction bases outside the gene matches: 17. The CDR3 totals 20 residues. Germline CDR1 and CDR2: SGHRS and YFSETQ. The CDR3 here is CASSWGPTSGRASGHNEQFF. Here the CDR3 DNA reads TGCGCCAGCAGCTGGGGCCCAACTAGCGGGAGGGCCTCGGGCCACAATGAGCAGTTCTTC.

The V call is TRBV23-1, the J call TRBJ2-7; D not certain. TRBV23-1 belongs to the ORF category, with a function that is uncertain. With 6 bases removed from V and 5 bases from J, the gap between germline ends came to 17 bases. This CDR3 contains 14 residues. The CDR3 nucleotides are TGCGCCAGCAGACCCCCTAGTGATCCCGACGAGCAGTACTTC. This codes for CASRPPSDPDEQYF.

This chain connects TRBV29-1 to TRBJ2-1; 9 bases are shared with TRBD2. Germline loops: CDR1 SQVTM, CDR2 ANQGSEA. This CDR3 has 17 residues. J gave up 0 bases and V 4 bases, and 10 bases lay outside the gene matches. The CDR3 is CSVVRLAGRSSYNEQFF. CDR3 nucleotides: TGCAGCGTTGTACGGCTAGCGGGAAGGAGCTCCTACAATGAGCAGTTCTTC.

The CDR3 loop is CASSFTLAGSHEQYF. The DNA for the CDR3 is TGTGCCAGCAGCTTTACCCTAGCGGGATCGCACGAGCAGTACTTC. The J gene is TRBJ2-7, the V gene TRBV5-6; 9 bases agree with TRBD2. The V and J ends lost 2 bases and 5 bases, in that order; junction bases with no gene match: 8. Germline V CDR1 and CDR2: SGHDT, YYEEEE. This CDR3 has 15 amino acids.

J is TRBJ2-7 and V is TRBV12-3 or TRBV12-4; the match to TRBD2 covers 10 bases. CDR3 size: 15 residues. J was trimmed by 0 bases and V by 7 bases; bases with no gene match: 6. CDR3 nucleotides: TGTGCCAGCACTTATTCTAGCGGGAGCTCCTACGAGCAGTACTTC. Translation gives CASTYSSGSSYEQYF.